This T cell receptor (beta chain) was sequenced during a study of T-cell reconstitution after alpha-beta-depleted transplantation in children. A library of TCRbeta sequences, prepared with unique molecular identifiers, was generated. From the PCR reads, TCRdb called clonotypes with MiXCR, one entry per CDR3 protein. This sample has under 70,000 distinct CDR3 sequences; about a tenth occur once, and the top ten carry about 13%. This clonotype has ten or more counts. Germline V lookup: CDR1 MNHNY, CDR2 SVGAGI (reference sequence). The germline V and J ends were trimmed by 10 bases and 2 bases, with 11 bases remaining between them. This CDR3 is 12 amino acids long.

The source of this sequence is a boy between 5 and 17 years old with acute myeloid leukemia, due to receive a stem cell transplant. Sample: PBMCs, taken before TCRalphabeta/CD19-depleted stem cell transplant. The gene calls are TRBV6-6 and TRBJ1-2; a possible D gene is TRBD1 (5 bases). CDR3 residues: CATRTTNYGYTF. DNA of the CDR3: TGTGCCACCAGGACAACCAACTATGGCTACACCTTC.